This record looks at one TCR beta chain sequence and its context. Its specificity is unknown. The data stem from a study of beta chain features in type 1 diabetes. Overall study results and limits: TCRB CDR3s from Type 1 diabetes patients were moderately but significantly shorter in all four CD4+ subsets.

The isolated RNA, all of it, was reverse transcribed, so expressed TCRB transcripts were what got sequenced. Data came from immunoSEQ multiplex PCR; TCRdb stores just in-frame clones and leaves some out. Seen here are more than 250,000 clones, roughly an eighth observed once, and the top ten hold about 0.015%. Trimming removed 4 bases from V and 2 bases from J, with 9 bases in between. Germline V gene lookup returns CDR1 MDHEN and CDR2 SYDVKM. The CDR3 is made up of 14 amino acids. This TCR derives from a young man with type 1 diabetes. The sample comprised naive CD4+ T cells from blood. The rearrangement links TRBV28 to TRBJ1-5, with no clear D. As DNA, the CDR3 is TGTGCCAGCAGTTCGGACTTGGGCAATCAGCCCCAGCATTTT. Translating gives CASSSDLGNQPQHF.